Sequencing of this TCR beta chain was carried out in a study of T cells in Graves' hyperthyroidism and ophthalmopathy. Study background: The blood sample was taken at first diagnosis, before treatment began. Overall study findings and caveats: From stable hyperthyroidism, ophthalmopathy was separated by a 13 V-J model.

Amplification of TCR beta CDR3 regions used RNA as the template. A set of HTBI primers served as the primers for a first-round RT-PCR of the TCR CDR3. MiXCR, run by TCRdb on the multiplex PCR reads, gives a single entry per CDR3 protein. Of hundreds of thousands of distinct CDR3 sequences in the sample, about 15% were seen once. The length of the CDR3 is 14 residues. Trimming took 0 bases from V and 1 from J, leaving 7 bases between them. Germline V gene sequence: CDR1 SGHRS, CDR2 YFSETQ. There are many counts of this clonotype. No antigen is known for it. This sequence was found in an older woman with Graves' ophthalmopathy. Sequences were obtained from blood. The V call is TRBV5-1, the J call TRBJ1-1; D call uncertain. The CDR3 sequence is CASSLAGQNTEAFF. CDR3 in DNA: TGCGCCAGCAGCTTGGCCGGGCAGAACACTGAAGCTTTCTTT. Combining the CDR3 with reference TRBV5-1 and TRBJ1-1 gives the whole variable domain KAGVTQTPRYLIKTRGQQVTLSCSPISGHRSVSWYQQTPGQGLQFLFEYFSETQRNKGNFPGRFSGRQFSNSRSEMNVSTLELGDSALYLCASSLAGQNTEAFFGQGTRLTVV.